This T cell receptor beta chain was identified in a study of spatial heterogeneity in lung cancer. The study, taken as a whole, reports: For expanded intratumoral alpha and beta TCRs, counts tracked tumor mutation counts. Ubiquitous and regional nonsynonymous mutations were tracked by counts of ubiquitous and regional expanded TCRs, respectively.

The sample's time point: sample taken at primary tumor resection. Unsorted whole RNA from tumor, nontumor lung or frozen PBMC underwent sequencing. Carried by each TCR cDNA molecule was a unique molecular identifier. TCRdb redid the calling of the 5' RACE reads with MiXCR, one entry per CDR3 protein. The sample has about 13,000 distinct CDR3 sequences; 4.5% to 5.5% are singletons. The CDR3 consists of 15 residues. Trimming left V 1 base short and J 2 bases short, with 11 bases between. The germline V gene encodes CDR1 SGHTA and CDR2 FQGNSA. This clonotype was seen at least ten times. Its antigen is as yet unknown.

Sequencing was performed on lung tumor tissue, taken at surgery. The J gene is TRBJ2-5, the V gene TRBV7-2; the D is unclear. This clonotype was sampled from a male donor with early-stage non-small cell lung cancer. Here the CDR3 DNA reads TGTGCCAGCAGCTTAGTGGCAGCGCGGCAAGAGACCCAGTACTTC. This sequence encodes CASSLVAARQETQYF.